The clone carrying this T cell receptor beta chain was detected a few times. The entry originates in a study of blood T cell repertoires in COVID-19. V was cut by 6 bases and J by 1 base, with 15 bases left in between. The germline V gene encodes CDR1 SNHLY and CDR2 FYNNEI. This CDR3 region has 15 residues. Per the study methods: From reference gene primer amplification, estimates of nucleated cell counts were derived. TCRdb's table, derived via immunoSEQ multiplex PCR, lists solely in-frame clones and lacks some. D and trimming were read from the DNA, whereas the V and J calls and clone size are those reported in that table. The repertoire holds approximately 150,000 clones, with roughly 89% as singletons.

This TCR was sampled from a human donor in a cohort sampled during active COVID-19. Material for sequencing was peripheral blood. The chain joins TRBV2 to TRBJ1-1; D not resolved. The chain's CDR3 is CASSVYFGKNTEAFF. Written as DNA, the CDR3 is TGTGCCAGCAGCGTTTACTTTGGTAAGAACACTGAAGCTTTCTTT.